This T cell receptor beta chain derives from a study of T-cell memory formation after mild COVID-19. Whole-study results and caveats: Among contracting clones, CD4+ were mainly CM/EM and CD8+ enriched in EMRA.

The V segment lost 4 bases and the J segment 6 bases; nucleotides outside the gene matches: 1. CDR3 length: 12 residues. The germline V gene encodes CDR1 SGHRS and CDR2 YFSETQ. Researchers used 5'RACE with constant-segment primers to make TCR alpha and TCR beta cDNA libraries that carry sample barcodes and UMIs. From the 5' RACE reads, TCRdb called clonotypes with MiXCR, one entry per CDR3 protein. The table includes around 29,000 distinct CDR3 sequences, 16% detected once. This clonotype was observed many times. Its antigen is as yet unknown. The receptor comes from an adult who had mild COVID-19 (a few samples of this study predate the infection). Cell type and time point are not known. V is TRBV5-1 and J is TRBJ1-5; the match to TRBD1 covers 7 bases. The sequencing sample was made of PBMCs or a T cell subset sorted from them (not recorded which). CDR3 sequence reads: CASSPGGQPQHF. CDR3 DNA sequence: TGCGCCAGCAGCCCAGGGGGTCAGCCCCAGCATTTT.